The present entry profiles one T cell receptor beta chain with its context. What it recognizes is unknown. Between the trimmed V and J ends, which lost 0 bases and 3 bases, there was a span of 15 bases. The CDR3 has 17 amino acids. The germline gives CDR1 SGHRS, CDR2 YFSETQ. Produced via immunoSEQ multiplex PCR; TCRdb's table is partial and in-frame only. The sample lists approximately 120,000 clones, 88% seen once, with roughly 4% in the top ten. These data originate in a study of T cell responses to AZD1222 COVID-19 vaccine. The wider study: Investigators merged groups given second doses at roughly 4 or roughly 12 weeks.

Study findings and constraints: Two AZD1222 doses significantly raised spike-specific TCR breadth and depth over controls. Spike regions recognized by vaccine-associated CD4 TCRs spanned the protein, led by 160-218 and 743-854. The sample set comprised mostly white British donors with more females, and clonal diversity was possibly underestimated.

The sequenced sample was peripheral blood, obtained on day 0 of AZD1222 vaccination. This sequence was found in an adult in good health. V usage is TRBV5-1 and J usage is TRBJ2-2; perhaps TRBD1 as D (6 bases). In nucleotides, the CDR3 is TGCGCCAGCAGCTTGGGGATCAGACAGGTGGACACCGGGGAGCTGTTTTTT. Translating gives CASSLGIRQVDTGELFF.